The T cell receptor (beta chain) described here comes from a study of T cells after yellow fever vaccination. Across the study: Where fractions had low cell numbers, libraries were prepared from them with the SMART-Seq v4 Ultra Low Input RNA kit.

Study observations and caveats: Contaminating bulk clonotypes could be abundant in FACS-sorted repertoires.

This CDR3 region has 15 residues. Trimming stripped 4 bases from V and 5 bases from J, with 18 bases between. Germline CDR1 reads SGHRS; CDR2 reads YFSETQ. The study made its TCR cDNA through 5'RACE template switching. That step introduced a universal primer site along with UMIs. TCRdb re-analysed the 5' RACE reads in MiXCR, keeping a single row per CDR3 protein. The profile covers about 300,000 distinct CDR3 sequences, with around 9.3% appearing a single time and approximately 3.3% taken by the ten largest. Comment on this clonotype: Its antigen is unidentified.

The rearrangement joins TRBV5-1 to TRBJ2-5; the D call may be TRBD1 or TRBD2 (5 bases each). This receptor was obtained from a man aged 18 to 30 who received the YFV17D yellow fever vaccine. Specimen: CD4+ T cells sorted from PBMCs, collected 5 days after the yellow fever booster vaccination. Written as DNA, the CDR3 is TGCGCCAGCAGCCCCGGGACGCCGAATGAGGAGACCCAGTACTTC. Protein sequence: CASSPGTPNEETQYF.